Sequencing of this T cell receptor beta chain was carried out in a study of T cell responses to AZD1222 COVID-19 vaccine. Study results and limitations: Dominant at 160-218 and 743-854, vaccine-associated CD4 TCRs also spanned spike. Most donors were white British and more were female, and clonal diversity was possibly underestimated. The study reported that nearly half of spike-specific TCRs target unmutated variant regions.

This CDR3 has 15 amino acids. The V end was cut by 4 bases, the J end by 8 bases, with 18 bases between. Germline V CDR1 and CDR2: MNHEY, SVGAGI. The assay was immunoSEQ multiplex PCR, and TCRdb's table has in-frame clones only and misses some. This sample has about 150,000 clones; about 90% occur once, and the top ten carry approximately 3.6%. To note about this clone: Its antigen is still unknown.

This chain connects TRBV6-5 to TRBJ2-1; maybe TRBD2 (7 bases). The source material was peripheral blood, sampled 28 days after the second AZD1222 dose. The clonotype originates from an adult who received the AZD1222 COVID-19 vaccine. As DNA, the CDR3 is TGTGCCAGCAGTTCCAGGGCGGGGGCGAGGGATGAGCAGTTCTTC. This codes for CASSSRAGARDEQFF.